This TCR beta chain was identified during a study of cytomegalovirus exposure and HLA in healthy donors. Points from the study as a whole: Accurate prediction of HLA-A and HLA-B alleles (for most subjects) was reportedly achieved from TCR beta sequences.

The PCR employed 60 Vbeta primers together with 13 Jbeta primers. TCRdb's table, derived via immunoSEQ multiplex PCR, lists solely in-frame clones and lacks some. The repertoire holds approximately 150,000 clones, around 84% seen once, with about 2.6% in the top ten. A remark on this clone: The antigen remains unidentified.

This CDR3 contains 16 residues. V was clipped by 4 bases and J by 2 bases; unmatched bases: 11. The germline V gene encodes CDR1 SGDLS and CDR2 YYNGEE. Sequencing used PBMCs. The chain combines TRBV9 with TRBJ2-7; 8 bases agree with TRBD2. The sequence was obtained from a boy between 2 and 10 years old in good health and CMV-seronegative. The CDR3 loop is CASSPGLEVPPYEQYF. DNA for the CDR3: TGTGCCAGCAGCCCGGGACTAGAGGTTCCTCCCTACGAGCAGTACTTC.